A single sample is the source of the 19 T cell receptor beta chains below, sequenced in a study of control samples from healthy donors and cancer patients. Only in-frame clones appear in the TCRdb table, and some are missing; sequencing was by immunoSEQ multiplex PCR. Altogether some 150,000 clones are present, over 90% being singletons, with the ten largest covering approximately 1%. Sequenced sample: blood. The source is a young woman in good health.

This chain joins TRBV5-1 and TRBJ2-7; D unclear. The CDR3 extends over 12 amino acids. Germline V gene data show CDR1 as SGHRS and CDR2 as YFSETQ. With 4 bases removed from V and 3 bases from J, the gap between germline ends came to 8 bases. In DNA, the CDR3 is TGCGCCAGCAGCCTAAACAACTACGAGCAGTACTTC. Translated: CASSLNNYEQYF.

The chain carries TRBV4-1 and TRBJ1-4; no reliable D call. Germline-derived CDR1 and CDR2 are MGHRA and YSYEKL. The CDR3 consists of 17 residues. The V end was cut by 1 base, the J end by 1 base, with 13 bases between. The CDR3, as DNA: TGCGCCAGCAGCCAAGGGAGGGCTATTGTAACTAATGAAAAACTGTTTTTT. This sequence encodes CASSQGRAIVTNEKLFF.

The chain uses TRBV11-2 and TRBJ2-6; 9 nucleotides agree with TRBD1. CDR1 and CDR2 (germline): SGHAT, FQNNGV. There are 17 residues in the CDR3. Trimming took 4 bases from V and 0 from J; bases not matched to a gene: 4. The CDR3 region has the DNA TGTGCCAGCAGCTGGACAGGGGACCCCTCTGGGGCCAACGTCCTGACTTTC. It encodes CASSWTGDPSGANVLTF.

The CDR3 region is CASSARQGPNEQFF. The CDR3 DNA sequence: TGTGCCAGCAGCGCTCGACAGGGGCCGAATGAGCAGTTCTTC. This chain connects TRBV11-2 to TRBJ2-1, with 8 bases that match TRBD1. The CDR3 is 14 amino acids. CDR1 and CDR2 from the germline V gene are SGHAT and FQNNGV. Trimming at V came to 5 bases and at J to 7 bases, leaving 7 bases not matched to a gene.

The chain combines TRBV5-1 with TRBJ2-1; no clear D gene. The CDR3 is 12 residues long. Germline V gene data show CDR1 as SGHRS and CDR2 as YFSETQ. V lost 2 bases, J lost 6 bases, and 6 bases lay in between. The CDR3 bases are TGCGCCAGCAGCTTAAATTCCAATGAGCAGTTCTTC. The encoded protein is CASSLNSNEQFF.

The chain combines TRBV25-1 with TRBJ1-3; a weak D match, TRBD1 (6 bases). CDR3 length: 14 amino acids. Germline V gene data show CDR1 as MGHDK and CDR2 as SYGVNS. Trimming took off 4 bases at V and 0 bases at J, with 7 bases between the two ends. CDR3 region: CASSGTVSGNTIYF. CDR3 coding DNA: TGTGCCAGCAGTGGGACAGTCTCTGGAAACACCATATATTTT.

The V call is TRBV30, the J call TRBJ1-5; 8 bases align to TRBD1. CDR1 and CDR2 (germline): GTSNPN, SVGIG (reference sequence). The V and J ends lost 1 base and 0 bases, in that order; junction bases with no gene match: 14. The CDR3 contains 19 residues. CDR3 bases: TGTGCCTGGAGTGCTTTAGGACAGGGACCCGAAGTTAGCAATCAGCCCCAGCATTTT. It encodes CAWSALGQGPEVSNQPQHF.

The V gene is TRBV6-2 or TRBV6-3, the J gene TRBJ2-7; 8 nucleotides agree with TRBD1. CDR3 length equals 15 residues. Germline-derived CDR1 and CDR2 are MNHEY and SVGEGT. V lost 5 bases and J lost 2; bases outside the gene matches: 8. The CDR3 spells CASSLVGQGTYEQYF. The CDR3 coding sequence is TGTGCCAGCAGTCTCGTCGGACAGGGAACCTACGAGCAGTACTTC.

V is TRBV27 and J is TRBJ2-1; weak D call: TRBD1 (5 bases). V was clipped by 5 bases and J by 6 bases, with 14 bases between them. The CDR3 extends over 14 amino acids. Germline CDR1 MNHEY, CDR2 SMNVEV (reference sequence). The CDR3 is CASSPSGRANEQFF. For the CDR3, the DNA is TGTGCCAGCAGTCCCTCGGGCAGGGCCAATGAGCAGTTCTTC.

As DNA, the CDR3 is TGTGCCAGCCGGGGTACCAATCAGCCCCAGCATTTT. Amino acid sequence: CASRGTNQPQHF. V usage is TRBV2 and J usage is TRBJ1-5; no firm D call. The CDR3 contains 12 residues. V dropped 8 bases and J dropped 3 bases, with 8 bases sitting between them. Germline assignment: CDR1 SNHLY and CDR2 FYNNEI.

The chain links TRBV12-3 or TRBV12-4 to TRBJ2-7; no clear D. The CDR3 has 12 residues. Trimming cost V 3 bases and J 3 bases, with 6 bases left between them. CDR3 loop: CASSFDDYEQYF. In nucleotides, the CDR3 is TGTGCCAGCAGTTTTGATGACTACGAGCAGTACTTC.

The CDR3 is CASSEGYGTQYF. The DNA for the CDR3 is TGTGCCAGCAGTGAAGGTTATGGTACGCAGTATTTT. The chain has TRBV2 and TRBJ2-3; D not resolved. This CDR3 region has 12 residues. Trimming left V 1 base short and J 8 bases short, with 7 bases between. In germline, CDR1 is SNHLY, CDR2 FYNNEI.

The V gene is TRBV1, the J gene TRBJ1-5; the table's D call of TRBD1 was not tested on the DNA. TRBV1 is deemed a pseudogene. The CDR3 spans 16 residues. CDR3 DNA: TGCACCAGCAGCCAAATGGCATCAGGGAATCGTCAGCCCCAGCATTTT. Translating it yields CTSSQMASGNRQPQHF.

This clone was seen once. The V gene is TRBV6-5, the J gene TRBJ1-2; 7 nucleotides match TRBD1. With 5 bases clipped from V and 6 bases from J, the junction kept 9 bases outside the gene matches. The CDR3 sequence is 14 residues long. The V gene's germline CDR1 is MNHEY and CDR2 SVGAGI. CDR3 protein: CASSPRTGSNGYTF. The CDR3 region has the DNA TGTGCCAGCAGTCCCCGGACAGGTTCCAATGGCTACACCTTC.

This chain links TRBV28 with TRBJ2-3, with D unresolved. The CDR3 contains 16 residues. Germline loops: CDR1 MDHEN, CDR2 SYDVKM. V was shortened by 5 bases and J by 1 base, with 16 bases between the two germline ends. The CDR3 reads CASSLFILRGTDTQYF. DNA of the CDR3: TGTGCCAGCAGTCTTTTCATCCTCCGGGGCACAGATACGCAGTATTTT.

The genes are TRBV6-5 and TRBJ2-5; 7 bases fit TRBD1. V lost 2 bases, J lost 2 bases, and 2 bases stayed unmatched. Per germline, CDR1 MNHEY and CDR2 SVGAGI. The CDR3 extends over 14 amino acids. DNA for the CDR3: TGTGCCAGCAGTTACCAGGGGGTACAAGAGACCCAGTACTTC. Amino acids: CASSYQGVQETQYF.

This clone was seen a few times. The chain employs TRBV2 and TRBJ2-7; the match to TRBD1 covers 7 bases. This CDR3 has 12 residues. Trimming removed 7 bases from V and 3 bases from J; junction bases left unmatched: 3. From germline, CDR1 is SNHLY and CDR2 FYNNEI. CDR3 nucleotide sequence: TGTGCCAGCATACGGGACAGCTACGAGCAGTACTTC. This encodes CASIRDSYEQYF.

V usage is TRBV15 and J usage is TRBJ2-2; possible D gene TRBD1, 6 bases. The length of the CDR3 is 16 residues. The germline V gene has CDR1 LNHNV and CDR2 YYDKDF (reference sequence). Trimming stripped 2 bases from V and 5 bases from J, with 15 bases between. CDR3 sequence (DNA): TGTGCCACCAGCAGAATACCGGGAAGGGGGACCGGGGAGCTGTTTTTT. Amino acid sequence: CATSRIPGRGTGELFF.

This clone was counted a few times. The chain recombines TRBV5-1 with TRBJ2-7, with 7 bases aligning to TRBD1. This CDR3 region has 15 residues. Looked up from germline, CDR1 is SGHRS and CDR2 is YFSETQ. Trimming removed 1 base from V and 2 bases from J; junction bases left unmatched: 6. The CDR3 is CASSLSSGGPYEQYF. The CDR3 DNA is TGCGCCAGCAGCTTGTCTTCAGGGGGTCCCTACGAGCAGTACTTC.